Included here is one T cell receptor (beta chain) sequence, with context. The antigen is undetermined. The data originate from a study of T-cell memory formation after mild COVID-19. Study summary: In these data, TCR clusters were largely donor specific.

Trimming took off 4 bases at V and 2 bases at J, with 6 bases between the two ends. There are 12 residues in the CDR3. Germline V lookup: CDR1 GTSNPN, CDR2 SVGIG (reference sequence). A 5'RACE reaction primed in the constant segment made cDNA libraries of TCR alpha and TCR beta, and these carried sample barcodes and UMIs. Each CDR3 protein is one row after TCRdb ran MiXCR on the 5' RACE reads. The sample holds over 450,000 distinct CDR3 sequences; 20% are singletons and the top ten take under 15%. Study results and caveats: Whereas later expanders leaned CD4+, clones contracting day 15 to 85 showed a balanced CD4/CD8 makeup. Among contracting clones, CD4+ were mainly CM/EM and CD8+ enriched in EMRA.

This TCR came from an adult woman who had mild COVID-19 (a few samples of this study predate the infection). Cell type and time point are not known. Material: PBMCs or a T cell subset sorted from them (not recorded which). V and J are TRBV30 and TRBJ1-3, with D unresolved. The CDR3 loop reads CAWTGPGNTIYF. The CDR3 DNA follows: TGTGCCTGGACAGGTCCTGGAAACACCATATATTTT.